The 8 T cell receptor beta chains presented below share a single source sample, sequenced in a study of blood T cell repertoires in COVID-19. Sequencing used immunoSEQ multiplex PCR; TCRdb keeps in-frame clones, though not all of them. The sample lists roughly 570,000 clones; around 90% were seen once. The material sequenced was peripheral blood. The receptors shown here come from a woman aged 50 to 60 with COVID-19, enrolled during active disease.

In DNA, the CDR3 is TGTGCCAGCAGCCCCCGACTAGCGGGACAAAAAGAGACCCAGTACTTC. Translating it yields CASSPRLAGQKETQYF. The chain employs TRBV3-1 (or the pseudogene TRBV3-2) and TRBJ2-5, with 11 bases lining up with TRBD2. The V segment lost 4 bases and the J segment 3 bases; nucleotides outside the gene matches: 7. CDR1 LGHDT and CDR2 YNNKEL come from the germline V gene (reference sequence). The CDR3 totals 16 residues.

In this sample, this clone turned up once. The chain has TRBV4-1 and TRBJ1-3; D is unclear. CDR1 MGHRA and CDR2 YSYEKL come from the germline V gene. V was pared by 1 base and J by 0 bases, with 13 bases between. The CDR3 spans 17 residues. Here the CDR3 reads CASSQGMVISSGNTIYF. CDR3 coding DNA: TGCGCCAGCAGCCAAGGTATGGTGATTAGCTCTGGAAACACCATATATTTT.

The gene calls are TRBV13 and TRBJ1-1; possibly TRBD1 for D (5 bases). This CDR3 spans 13 amino acids. Per germline, CDR1 PRHDT and CDR2 FYEKMQ (reference sequence). The germline V and J ends were trimmed by 0 bases and 4 bases, with 6 bases remaining between them. The CDR3 spells CASSLGGGTEAFF. The CDR3 coding sequence is TGTGCCAGCAGCTTAGGCGGGGGCACTGAAGCTTTCTTT. The whole variable domain, filled in from reference TRBV13 and TRBJ1-1, reads AAGVIQSPRHLIKEKRETATLKCYPIPRHDTVYWYQQGPGQDPQFLISFYEKMQSDKGSIPDRFSAQQFSDYHSELNMSSLELGDSALYFCASSLGGGTEAFFGQGTRLTVV.

The chain carries TRBV6-5 and TRBJ1-6; D unresolved. V lost 7 bases and J 10 bases, leaving 17 bases between the germline ends. CDR1 is MNHEY and CDR2 is SVGAGI in the germline V gene. The CDR3 runs to 14 residues. CDR3 DNA: TGTGCCAGCACCTACACCGCCGGGAACTCACCCCTCCACTTT. Its translation: CASTYTAGNSPLHF.

The chain employs TRBV13 and TRBJ2-3; no clear D. The V end lost 1 base, the J end lost 1 base, and 3 bases lay between the germline ends. The germline CDR1 and CDR2 sequences are PRHDT and FYEKMQ (reference sequence). This CDR3 region has 13 residues. The CDR3 here is CASSLAGTDTQYF. CDR3 coding DNA: TGTGCCAGCAGCTTAGCAGGCACAGATACGCAGTATTTT.

This rearrangement joins TRBV19 to TRBJ2-7, with TRBD1 matching over 9 bases. This CDR3 contains 14 residues. Trimming took 4 bases from V and 6 from J; bases not matched to a gene: 7. Germline V gene data show CDR1 as LNHDA and CDR2 as SQIVND (reference sequence). CDR3: CASSTTGGASEQYF. The CDR3 DNA follows: TGTGCCAGTAGTACCACAGGGGGCGCGTCCGAGCAGTACTTC.

The rearrangement joins TRBV7-2 to TRBJ2-1, with TRBD2 matching 16 bases. This CDR3 contains 18 residues. The V and J ends lost 4 bases and 5 bases, in that order; junction bases with no gene match: 8. Germline assignment: CDR1 SGHTA and CDR2 FQGNSA. The CDR3 DNA is TGTGCCAGCAGCTCGGGGACTAGCGGGGGGGCCAGGAACAATGAGCAGTTCTTC. Encoded protein: CASSSGTSGGARNNEQFF.

The rearrangement uses TRBV2 and TRBJ1-2; no firm D call. The ends were cut back, 4 bases at V and 0 bases at J, with 9 bases in the middle. The CDR3 spans 14 residues. Germline-derived CDR1 and CDR2 are SNHLY and FYNNEI. Here the CDR3 DNA reads TGTGCCAGCAGTGGGCAGTTTCCTAACTATGGCTACACCTTC. Translated, it gives CASSGQFPNYGYTF.